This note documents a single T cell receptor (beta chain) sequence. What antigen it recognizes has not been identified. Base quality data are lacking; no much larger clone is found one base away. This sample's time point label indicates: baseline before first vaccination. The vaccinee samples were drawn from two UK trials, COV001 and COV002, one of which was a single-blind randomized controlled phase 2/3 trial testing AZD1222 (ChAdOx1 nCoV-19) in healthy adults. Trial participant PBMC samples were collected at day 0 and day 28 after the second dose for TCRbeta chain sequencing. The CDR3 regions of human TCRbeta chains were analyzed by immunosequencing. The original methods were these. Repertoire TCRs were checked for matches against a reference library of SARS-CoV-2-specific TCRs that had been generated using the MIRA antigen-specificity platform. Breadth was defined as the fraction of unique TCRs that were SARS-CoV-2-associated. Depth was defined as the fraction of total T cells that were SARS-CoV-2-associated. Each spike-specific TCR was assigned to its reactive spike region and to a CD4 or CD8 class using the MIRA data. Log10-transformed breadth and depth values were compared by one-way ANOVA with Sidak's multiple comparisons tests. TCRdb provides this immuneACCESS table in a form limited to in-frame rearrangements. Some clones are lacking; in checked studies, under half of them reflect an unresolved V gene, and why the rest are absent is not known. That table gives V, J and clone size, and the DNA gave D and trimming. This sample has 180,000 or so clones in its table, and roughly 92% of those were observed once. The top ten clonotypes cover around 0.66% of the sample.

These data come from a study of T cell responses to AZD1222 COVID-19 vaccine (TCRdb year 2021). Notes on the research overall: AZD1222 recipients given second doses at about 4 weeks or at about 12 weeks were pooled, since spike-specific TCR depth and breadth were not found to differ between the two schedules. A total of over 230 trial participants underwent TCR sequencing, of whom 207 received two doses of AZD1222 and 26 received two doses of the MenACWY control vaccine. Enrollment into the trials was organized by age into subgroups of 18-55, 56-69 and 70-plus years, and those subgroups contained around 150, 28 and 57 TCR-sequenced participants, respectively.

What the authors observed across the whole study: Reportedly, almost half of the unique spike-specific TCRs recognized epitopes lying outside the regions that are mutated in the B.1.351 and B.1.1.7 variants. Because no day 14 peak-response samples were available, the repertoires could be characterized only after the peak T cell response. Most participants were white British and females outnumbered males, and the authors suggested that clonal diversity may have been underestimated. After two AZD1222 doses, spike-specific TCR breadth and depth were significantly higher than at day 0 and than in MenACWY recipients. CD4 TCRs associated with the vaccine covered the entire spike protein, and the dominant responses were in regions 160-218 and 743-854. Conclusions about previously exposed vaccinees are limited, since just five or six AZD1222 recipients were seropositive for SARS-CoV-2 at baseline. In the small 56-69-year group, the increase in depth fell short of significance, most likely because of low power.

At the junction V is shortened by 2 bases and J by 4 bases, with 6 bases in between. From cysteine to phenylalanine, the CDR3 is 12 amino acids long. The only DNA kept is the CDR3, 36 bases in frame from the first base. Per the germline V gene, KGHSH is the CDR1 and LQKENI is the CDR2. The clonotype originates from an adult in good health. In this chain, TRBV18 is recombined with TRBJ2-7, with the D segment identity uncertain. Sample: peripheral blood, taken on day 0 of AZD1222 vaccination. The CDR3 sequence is CASSPSLYEQYF. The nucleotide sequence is TGTGCCAGCTCACCAAGTTTGTACGAGCAGTACTTC.